These T cell receptor beta chains were read from a single sample in a study of cytomegalovirus exposure and HLA in healthy donors. Repertoires were generated with immunoSEQ multiplex PCR, while TCRdb's copy carries only in-frame clones and drops some. The data show about 200,000 clones, 70% to 80% seen once. The specimen sequenced was PBMCs. The receptor source for this set is a woman aged 25 to 39 in good health and CMV-seronegative. CDR3s include the opening cysteine and the closing phenylalanine or tryptophan. Each record gives: D gene, J gene, clone size, V gene, CDR3 protein, CDR3 DNA. The D gene is left open where the match is weak. Size is omitted from some rows. Given values are once, few, many or a class for expanded clones.

d_gene: .; j_gene: TRBJ1-1; abundance: .; v_gene: TRBV28; CDR3aa: CATAQGTEAFF; CDR3nt: TGTGCCACCGCCCAGGGGACTGAAGCTTTCTTT
d_gene: TRBD1; j_gene: TRBJ1-2; abundance: .; v_gene: TRBV6-5; CDR3aa: CASSRGQNGYTF; CDR3nt: TGTGCCAGCTCCAGGGGGCAGAATGGCTACACCTTC
d_gene: .; j_gene: TRBJ1-2; abundance: .; v_gene: TRBV7-9; CDR3aa: CASSLFSAANYGYTF; CDR3nt: TGTGCCAGCAGCTTATTCAGCGCAGCTAACTATGGCTACACCTTC
d_gene: .; j_gene: TRBJ2-7; abundance: .; v_gene: TRBV30; CDR3aa: CAWARLLAYSYEQYF; CDR3nt: TGTGCCTGGGCCCGCCTACTAGCTTATTCCTACGAGCAGTACTTC
d_gene: .; j_gene: TRBJ1-3; abundance: .; v_gene: TRBV6-5; CDR3aa: CASSLTAFNTIYF; CDR3nt: TGTGCCAGCAGTCTGACAGCTTTCAACACCATATATTTT
d_gene: .; j_gene: TRBJ1-1; abundance: .; v_gene: TRBV7-9; CDR3aa: CASSSGTLRSTEAFF; CDR3nt: TGTGCCAGCAGCTCCGGGACACTCCGGAGCACTGAAGCTTTCTTT
d_gene: TRBD1; j_gene: TRBJ1-4; abundance: few; v_gene: TRBV9; CDR3aa: CASSTRQGRDEKLFF; CDR3nt: TGTGCCAGCAGCACTAGACAGGGAAGGGATGAAAAACTGTTTTTT
d_gene: .; j_gene: TRBJ2-1; abundance: .; v_gene: TRBV28; CDR3aa: CASSLRDEQFF; CDR3nt: TGTGCCAGCAGTTTGAGGGATGAGCAGTTCTTC
d_gene: TRBD1; j_gene: TRBJ1-6; abundance: .; v_gene: TRBV30; CDR3aa: CAWSETGGNSPLHF; CDR3nt: TGTGCCTGGAGTGAGACAGGGGGGAATTCACCCCTCCACTTT
d_gene: TRBD2; j_gene: TRBJ2-3; abundance: .; v_gene: TRBV7-2; CDR3aa: CASSSGTSPLHSTDTQYF; CDR3nt: TGTGCCAGCAGCTCCGGGACTAGCCCTCTTCATAGCACAGATACGCAGTATTTT
d_gene: TRBD1; j_gene: TRBJ2-5; abundance: few; v_gene: TRBV9; CDR3aa: CASSVDRGETQYF; CDR3nt: TGTGCCAGCAGCGTAGACAGGGGCGAGACCCAGTACTTC
d_gene: TRBD2; j_gene: TRBJ2-2; abundance: few; v_gene: TRBV28; CDR3aa: CASSFGLAGGVGELFF; CDR3nt: TGTGCCAGCAGTTTTGGGCTAGCGGGAGGCGTGGGGGAGCTGTTTTTT
d_gene: .; j_gene: TRBJ2-3; abundance: .; v_gene: TRBV29-1; CDR3aa: CSVERRDDTQYF; CDR3nt: TGCAGCGTTGAAAGGAGGGATGATACGCAGTATTTT
d_gene: TRBD1; j_gene: TRBJ1-2; abundance: .; v_gene: TRBV19; CDR3aa: CASSIYRGGLGDGYTF; CDR3nt: TGTGCCAGTAGTATCTACAGGGGTGGGTTGGGAGATGGCTACACCTTC
d_gene: .; j_gene: TRBJ1-4; abundance: .; v_gene: TRBV6-6; CDR3aa: CASSYSESDEKLFF; CDR3nt: TGTGCCAGCAGTTACTCGGAGTCAGATGAAAAACTGTTTTTT
d_gene: .; j_gene: TRBJ1-2; abundance: .; v_gene: TRBV18; CDR3aa: CASSQGEGDGYTF; CDR3nt: TGTGCCAGCTCACAGGGAGAGGGCGATGGCTACACCTTC
d_gene: TRBD2; j_gene: TRBJ2-7; abundance: .; v_gene: TRBV6-1; CDR3aa: CASSEQGAGAHYEQYF; CDR3nt: TGTGCCAGCAGTGAACAAGGCGCGGGAGCCCACTACGAGCAGTACTTC
d_gene: TRBD1; j_gene: TRBJ1-2; abundance: .; v_gene: TRBV6-1; CDR3aa: CASSEGDSPVYGYTF; CDR3nt: TGTGCCAGCAGTGAAGGGGACAGTCCGGTCTATGGCTACACCTTC
d_gene: .; j_gene: TRBJ1-4; abundance: .; v_gene: TRBV7-8; CDR3aa: CASSSSVLGTNEKLFF; CDR3nt: TGTGCCAGCAGCTCAAGCGTATTAGGAACTAATGAAAAACTGTTTTTT
d_gene: .; j_gene: TRBJ1-3; abundance: .; v_gene: TRBV5-1; CDR3aa: CASSRSLQSSWGNTIYF; CDR3nt: TGCGCCAGCAGCCGCTCTCTTCAGTCATCGTGGGGAAACACCATATATTTT
d_gene: TRBD1; j_gene: TRBJ1-2; abundance: .; v_gene: TRBV25-1; CDR3aa: CASSHRGGYPF; CDR3nt: TGTGCCAGCAGTCACAGGGGTGGCTACCCCTTC
d_gene: .; j_gene: TRBJ1-4; abundance: once; v_gene: TRBV19; CDR3aa: CASSITGPTNEKLFF; CDR3nt: TGTGCCAGTAGTATCACAGGGCCAACTAATGAAAAACTGTTTTTT
d_gene: TRBD2; j_gene: TRBJ2-1; abundance: .; v_gene: TRBV19; CDR3aa: CASSVSLAGSYNEQFF; CDR3nt: TGTGCCAGTAGTGTTAGTCTAGCGGGCTCCTACAATGAGCAGTTCTTC
d_gene: TRBD2; j_gene: TRBJ2-1; abundance: few; v_gene: TRBV11-2; CDR3aa: CASSFGTSGNEQFF; CDR3nt: TGTGCCAGCAGCTTCGGGACTAGCGGCAATGAGCAGTTCTTC
d_gene: TRBD2; j_gene: TRBJ2-5; abundance: .; v_gene: TRBV5-1; CDR3aa: CASSLGLAGRQETQYF; CDR3nt: TGCGCCAGCAGCTTGGGACTAGCGGGGAGGCAAGAGACCCAGTACTTC
d_gene: .; j_gene: TRBJ2-1; abundance: .; v_gene: TRBV2; CDR3aa: CASSVYSGYNEQFF; CDR3nt: TGTGCCAGCAGTGTCTACTCAGGCTACAATGAGCAGTTCTTC
d_gene: .; j_gene: TRBJ2-2; abundance: once; v_gene: TRBV7-2; CDR3aa: CASTFRASANTGELFF; CDR3nt: TGTGCCAGCACCTTTCGGGCTAGCGCGAACACCGGGGAGCTGTTTTTT
d_gene: .; j_gene: TRBJ2-7; abundance: .; v_gene: TRBV4-1; CDR3aa: CASSQDTLAGRTYEQYF; CDR3nt: TGCGCCAGCAGCCAAGACACCCTCGCCGGGAGAACCTACGAGCAGTACTTC
d_gene: .; j_gene: TRBJ2-5; abundance: .; v_gene: TRBV2; CDR3aa: CASSPTGEGDFLQYF; CDR3nt: TGTGCCAGCAGCCCTACAGGAGAAGGAGATTTCCTCCAGTACTTC
d_gene: .; j_gene: TRBJ1-1; abundance: .; v_gene: TRBV5-1; CDR3aa: CASSLELGVPGAFF; CDR3nt: TGCGCCAGCAGCTTGGAGTTAGGGGTACCGGGAGCTTTCTTT
d_gene: .; j_gene: TRBJ1-6; abundance: .; v_gene: TRBV30; CDR3aa: CAWSASPRYSPLHF; CDR3nt: TGTGCCTGGAGTGCCTCACCCCGGTATTCACCCCTCCACTTT